This TCR beta chain was captured by sequencing in a study of blood T cell repertoires in COVID-19. On the study more broadly: Whether acute or convalescent, the COVID-19 samples came from the United States, Italy and Spain. In each case, the material was cDNA or gDNA derived from T cells, B-cell-depleted T cells, or PBMCs.

Source study methods: Reference gene primer amplification yielded estimated nucleated cell counts. Some clones are missing from TCRdb's copy, which holds only in-frame ones; the method was immunoSEQ multiplex PCR. That table is the source of V, J and clone size, and D and trimming were worked out from the DNA. The sample comprises tens of thousands of clones, 90% to 95% of which are singletons, and roughly 4% rests with the top ten. Germline loops: CDR1 SGHRS, CDR2 YFSETQ. J gave up 2 bases and V 3 bases, and 11 bases lay outside the gene matches. The length of the CDR3 is 19 residues. The source is a human donor with active COVID-19. The donor label of this sample is uncertain. Input material: peripheral blood. This chain joins TRBV5-1 and TRBJ2-3, with 14 nucleotides matching TRBD2. The CDR3 DNA is TGCGCCAGCAGCTCAACCGGGACTAGCGGGGGTGTCTACACAGATACGCAGTATTTT. Translation: CASSSTGTSGGVYTDTQYF.